These 23 T cell receptor beta chains came from one sample sequenced in a study of T-cell reconstitution after alpha-beta-depleted transplantation in children. Unique molecular identifiers were incorporated when the TCRbeta library was constructed. TCRdb re-called the PCR reads through MiXCR, storing one row per CDR3 protein. The sample carries approximately 150,000 distinct CDR3 sequences, 8% to 10% recorded once. The source was PBMCs, mostly from graft donor cells, collected 180 days after TCRalphabeta/CD19-depleted stem cell transplant. The receptors derive from a female patient aged 2 to 10 who had a stem cell transplant for congenital amegakaryocytic thrombocytopenia, so the T cells may come from the graft donor.

This clonotype was counted ten times or more. The chain links TRBV5-1 to TRBJ2-5; the match to TRBD1 covers 10 bases. Germline V CDR1 and CDR2: SGHRS, YFSETQ. V was pared by 4 bases and J by 2 bases, with 5 bases of the junction left unmatched. This CDR3 spans 15 amino acids. The CDR3 DNA is TGCGCCAGCAGCCCATCGGGACAGGGGCAAGAGACCCAGTACTTC. Amino acid sequence: CASSPSGQGQETQYF.

A word on this clonotype: One junction end disagrees with the germline gene, perhaps due to a read error. The chain has TRBV3-1 and TRBJ2-3, with 7 nucleotides matching TRBD1. The germline CDR1 and CDR2 sequences are LGHDT and YNNKEL (reference sequence). CDR3 size: 15 residues. The CDR3 spells CASCPGQSSTYTQYF. The CDR3 nucleotides read TGTGCCAGCTGCCCGGGACAGTCTAGCACATATACGCAGTATTTT.

In its sample, this clonotype was seen a few times. This sequence joins TRBV20-1 and TRBJ2-2; D perhaps matches TRBD1 (6 bases). Germline V gene lookup returns CDR1 DFQATT and CDR2 SNEGSKA (reference sequence). The CDR3 is 14 amino acids. V was cut by 6 bases and J by 7 bases, with 18 bases left in between. The CDR3 DNA reads TGCAGTGCCCAAACGCAGGGGTCGGGCGGGGAGCTGTTTTTT. It translates to CSAQTQGSGGELFF.

This clonotype was detected a few times. The chain uses TRBV30 and TRBJ2-3; perhaps TRBD1 as D (5 bases). Germline loops: CDR1 GTSNPN, CDR2 SVGIG (reference sequence). Trimming removed 4 bases at V and 1 base at J, with 9 bases between. This CDR3 is built from 13 residues. DNA for the CDR3: TGTGCCTGGAATGGGGCGGGCACAGATACGCAGTATTTT. Protein: CAWNGAGTDTQYF.

This clonotype was picked up many times. This chain joins TRBV27 and TRBJ2-1, with 7 bases that match TRBD2. Germline assignment: CDR1 MNHEY and CDR2 SMNVEV (reference sequence). V trimming: 5 bases; J trimming: 4 bases; junction bases outside the gene matches: 11. The CDR3 covers 16 residues. In DNA form, the CDR3 reads TGTGCCAGCAGTACCCGGCGAGCGGGGTCTTACAATGAGCAGTTCTTC. Translated: CASSTRRAGSYNEQFF.

This clonotype was counted between two and nine times. At one boundary the junction diverges from the germline segment, which might be a read error. The CDR3 nucleotides are TGTGCCAGCAGCTTACAAGGGAGCGGCACAGATTCGCAGTATTTT. Amino acids: CASSLQGSGTDSQYF. The J gene is TRBJ2-3, the V gene TRBV7-2; a possible D gene is TRBD2 (5 bases). In germline, CDR1 is SGHTA, CDR2 FQGNSA. This CDR3 is built from 15 residues.

This clonotype turned up a few times. The chain carries TRBV6-2 or TRBV6-3 and TRBJ2-3, with 7 positions matching TRBD2. The ends lost 0 bases at V and 4 bases at J; junction bases unmatched: 7. CDR1 and CDR2 from the germline V gene are MNHEY and SVGEGT. The CDR3 is 16 amino acids. This chain's CDR3 is CASSYSGGREADTQYF. CDR3 in DNA: TGTGCCAGCAGTTACTCCGGCGGACGGGAGGCAGATACGCAGTATTTT.

This clonotype was counted a few times. This chain links TRBV5-5 with TRBJ1-6, with D perhaps matching TRBD1 (5 bases). This CDR3 is built from 16 residues. Germline CDR1 and CDR2: SGHKS and YYEKEE (reference sequence). V lost 0 bases to trimming and J lost 4 bases, with 11 bases between them. The CDR3 sequence is CASSLVVRQYNSPLHF. CDR3 in DNA: TGTGCCAGCAGCTTGGTCGTAAGACAGTATAATTCACCCCTCCACTTT.

This clonotype came up many times. The V and J genes are TRBV4-1 and TRBJ2-5, with D uncertain. This CDR3 contains 19 residues. The germline gives CDR1 MGHRA, CDR2 YSYEKL. Trimming shortened V by 0 bases and J by 0 bases, and 20 bases separated the two germline ends. CDR3 residues: CASSQESRRYSTHQETQYF. CDR3 sequence (DNA): TGCGCCAGCAGCCAAGAATCTCGTAGATACTCTACACACCAAGAGACCCAGTACTTC.

This clonotype has a count of ten or more. The J gene is TRBJ2-4, the V gene TRBV12-3 or TRBV12-4; D is tentatively TRBD1 or TRBD2 (5 bases each). This CDR3 has 16 residues. V gave up 4 bases and J gave up 6 bases, with 19 bases separating them. CDR3 protein: CASSSPGKGRINIQYF. The CDR3 bases are TGTGCCAGCAGTTCGCCGGGAAAGGGACGTATAAACATTCAGTACTTC.

The sample holds many counts of this clonotype. The CDR3 sequence is CSVHRGLTYNEQFF. CDR3 nucleotide sequence: TGCAGCGTTCACAGGGGACTTACTTACAATGAGCAGTTCTTC. The chain recombines TRBV29-1 with TRBJ2-1, with D possibly being TRBD1 (7 bases). Trimming took 5 bases from V and 4 from J, leaving 15 bases between them. This CDR3 region has 14 residues. Germline loops: CDR1 SQVTM, CDR2 ANQGSEA.

This clonotype was counted between two and nine times. This chain joins TRBV29-1 and TRBJ2-3; the D is unclear. Germline-derived CDR1 and CDR2 are SQVTM and ANQGSEA. V was pared by 6 bases and J by 1 base, with 23 bases between. CDR3 length: 17 residues. The CDR3 nucleotides read TGCAGCGTAATAAGCCCCACGTTTAGCCTGCGCACAGATACGCAGTATTTT. Translated: CSVISPTFSLRTDTQYF.

The chain joins TRBV7-3 to TRBJ2-3, with 7 positions matching TRBD1. Germline CDR1 reads SGHTA; CDR2 reads FQGTGA. The CDR3 runs to 14 residues. Losses at the gene ends were 5 bases for V and 2 bases for J; bases not matched to a gene: 4. CDR3 coding DNA: TGTGCCAGCAGCCAACAGGGGTTCACAGATACGCAGTATTTT. Protein: CASSQQGFTDTQYF.

Ten or more counts support this clonotype. The rearrangement uses TRBV20-1 and TRBJ2-1; 9 bases agree with TRBD2. The germline CDR1 and CDR2 sequences are DFQATT and SNEGSKA (reference sequence). J lost 10 bases, V lost 3 bases, and 13 bases had no gene match. This CDR3 spans 15 amino acids. In DNA form, the CDR3 reads TGCAGTGCTAGTTCGGCGGGAGGGCCTTTTGAGGAGCAGTTCTTC. It encodes CSASSAGGPFEEQFF.

This clonotype was recorded many times. The chain couples TRBV12-3 or TRBV12-4 to TRBJ2-1; D may be TRBD1 (5 bases). CDR3 length: 12 residues. V was trimmed by 4 bases and J by 6 bases, leaving 7 bases between them. The CDR3 sequence is CASSSGFNEQFF. CDR3 nucleotides: TGTGCCAGCAGTTCAGGGTTCAATGAGCAGTTCTTC.

The rearrangement joins TRBV6-2 or TRBV6-3 to TRBJ2-1; 8 bases map to TRBD2. Trimming took 6 bases from V and 3 from J; bases not matched to a gene: 7. The germline V gene has CDR1 MNHEY and CDR2 SVGEGT. CDR3 length: 15 residues. CDR3 nucleotide sequence: TGTGCCAGCAGGGTAGCGGGGCTATACTACAATGAGCAGTTCTTC. Its protein is CASRVAGLYYNEQFF.

This clonotype was picked up a small number of times. This rearrangement joins TRBV5-1 to TRBJ2-3, with 13 bases lining up with TRBD2. This CDR3 has 14 residues. Germline lookup yields CDR1 SGHRS and CDR2 YFSETQ. The V and J ends lost 5 bases and 8 bases, in that order; junction bases with no gene match: 5. The CDR3 DNA reads TGCGCCAGCAGAGGACTAGCGGGGGTGGCTACGCAGTATTTT. Amino acids: CASRGLAGVATQYF.

This clonotype has only a few counts. Germline and junction disagree at one end, which may indicate a read error. This chain connects TRBV12-3 or TRBV12-4 to TRBJ2-2, with 10 bases aligning to TRBD1. The CDR3 has 16 residues. The DNA for the CDR3 is TGTACCAGCAGTTCCCCGACAGGGGGCGCATCGGGGGAGCTGTTTTTT. Its protein product is CTSSSPTGGASGELFF.

This clonotype was detected ten times or more. The CDR3 region is CASSELAGAYEQYF. The CDR3, as DNA: TGTGCCAGCAGCGAACTCGCAGGGGCCTACGAGCAGTACTTC. The rearrangement uses TRBV28 and TRBJ2-7, with D perhaps matching TRBD1 (6 bases). This CDR3 is built from 14 residues. V was clipped by 6 bases and J by 2 bases, with 14 bases between them. In germline, CDR1 is MDHEN, CDR2 SYDVKM.

This clonotype was observed at least ten times. The chain couples TRBV5-1 to TRBJ2-1, with 9 positions matching TRBD1. The germline V gene has CDR1 SGHRS and CDR2 YFSETQ. V trimming: 4 bases; J trimming: 8 bases; junction bases outside the gene matches: 10. CDR3 length: 15 residues. As DNA, the CDR3 is TGCGCCAGCAGCCCGGGACAGGGCCGATCCTATGAGCAGTTCTTC. Protein product: CASSPGQGRSYEQFF.

This clonotype was recorded at least ten times. The V and J genes are TRBV28 and TRBJ2-5, with D perhaps matching TRBD1 or TRBD2 (6 bases each). V gave up 3 bases and J gave up 7 bases, with 18 bases separating them. There are 15 residues in the CDR3. CDR1 is MDHEN and CDR2 is SYDVKM in the germline V gene. Here the CDR3 DNA reads TGTGCCAGCAGTTTTTGGGGGGCCCAGGTGGGGACCCAGTACTTC. Protein: CASSFWGAQVGTQYF.

At least ten counts were recorded for this clonotype. The chain is built from TRBV20-1 and TRBJ2-5; 7 bases map to TRBD2. The V and J ends lost 4 bases and 3 bases, in that order; junction bases with no gene match: 8. CDR3 size: 14 residues. Germline V gives CDR1 DFQATT, CDR2 SNEGSKA (reference sequence). The CDR3 coding sequence is TGCAGTGCTACCGTTACCGGGAGGAAAGAGACCCAGTACTTC. Its protein is CSATVTGRKETQYF.

At least ten counts were recorded for this clonotype. This rearrangement joins TRBV20-1 to TRBJ2-7; TRBD1 agrees at 7 bases. From germline, CDR1 is DFQATT and CDR2 SNEGSKA (reference sequence). CDR3 size: 12 residues. V shed 6 bases, J shed 0 bases, and the junction held 2 bases outside the gene matches. The CDR3 here is CSADRDSYEQYF. The CDR3 coding sequence is TGCAGTGCCGACAGGGACTCCTACGAGCAGTACTTC.